This TCR beta chain emerged from a study of follicular helper T cells after annual influenza vaccination. The length of the CDR3 is 14 residues. Germline CDR1 and CDR2: SGHTA and FQGNSA. Trimming took 4 bases from V and 3 from J; bases not matched to a gene: 4. This clone was seen only a few times. Specified time point: 2015-2016 season, 7 days after influenza vaccination. Only in-frame clones appear in the TCRdb table, and some are missing; sequencing was by immunoSEQ multiplex PCR. Counted here are roughly 9,300 clones, roughly 80% occurring once; the ten biggest clones make up approximately 0.43%. The sample here was CXCR5+ CD38- circulating T follicular helper cells from blood, taken 7 days after influenza vaccination. Noted subset: circulating Tfh, non-naive CD4+CXCR5+PD-1+ (ICOS+CD38+ or ICOS-CD38-). The J gene is TRBJ2-7, the V gene TRBV7-2; 9 nucleotides align to TRBD1. This sequence was found in an adult who received the influenza vaccine. Here the CDR3 reads CASSSGTGFYEQYF. The CDR3 nucleotides are TGTGCCAGCAGCTCCGGGACAGGGTTCTACGAGCAGTACTTC.